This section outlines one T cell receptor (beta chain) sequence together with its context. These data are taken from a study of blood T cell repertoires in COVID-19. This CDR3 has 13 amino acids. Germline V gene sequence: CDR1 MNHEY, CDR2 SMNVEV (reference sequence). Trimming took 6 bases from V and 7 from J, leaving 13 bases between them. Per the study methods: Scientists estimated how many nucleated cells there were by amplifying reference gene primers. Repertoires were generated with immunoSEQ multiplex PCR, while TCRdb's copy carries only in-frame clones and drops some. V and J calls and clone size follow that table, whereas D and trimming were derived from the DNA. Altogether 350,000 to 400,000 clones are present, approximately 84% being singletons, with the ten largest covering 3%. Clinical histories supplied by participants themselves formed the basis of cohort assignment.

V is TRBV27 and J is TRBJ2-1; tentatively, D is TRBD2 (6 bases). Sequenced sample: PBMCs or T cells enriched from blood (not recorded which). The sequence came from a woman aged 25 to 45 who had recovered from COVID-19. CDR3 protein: CASRPGVGNEQFF. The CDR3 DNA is TGTGCCAGCAGGCCGGGAGTGGGAAATGAGCAGTTCTTC.